A selection of T cell receptor beta chains follows, all from one sample in a study of blood T cell repertoires in COVID-19. The table came from immunoSEQ multiplex PCR; TCRdb's copy has only in-frame clones and leaves some out. The data show roughly 230,000 clones, 85% to 95% seen once. Sequencing was done on a sample of peripheral blood. All receptors come from a man aged 25-45 years with COVID-19, enrolled during active disease. The CDR3 runs from the conserved cysteine through the conserved F or W. A D gene is named only where the DNA matches it firmly. The size field is filled for only some rows; it gives once, few, many or a size class.

V	D	J	size	DNA	CDR3
TRBV19	NA	TRBJ1-2	NA	TGTGCCAGTAGTATGGGGGGGCCCTATGGCTACACCTTC	CASSMGGPYGYTF
TRBV7-9	NA	TRBJ1-1	few	TGTGCCAGCAGGGCTAGAGGTTCGGGGAACACTGAAGCTTTCTTT	CASRARGSGNTEAFF
TRBV29-1	NA	TRBJ1-4	NA	TGCAGCGTCGGACAAACTAATGAAAAACTGTTTTTT	CSVGQTNEKLFF
TRBV3-1/TRBV3-2	TRBD2	TRBJ2-2	NA	TGTGCCAGCAGCCATTTGGGCGGGGGCACCGGGGAGCTGTTTTTT	CASSHLGGGTGELFF
TRBV7-9	NA	TRBJ1-5	NA	TGTGCCAGCAGCTTAGACAGGGAGAGCAATCAGCCCCAGCATTTT	CASSLDRESNQPQHF
TRBV21-1	NA	TRBJ1-2	NA	TGTGCCAGCAGCAAAATCAGGAACTATGGCTACACCTTC	CASSKIRNYGYTF
TRBV6-5	TRBD2	TRBJ2-1	NA	TGTGCCAGCAGCCTGACTAGCGGGGGGGCTGGTGAGCAGTTCTTC	CASSLTSGGAGEQFF
TRBV5-1	TRBD1	TRBJ1-1	NA	TGCGCCAGCAGCCAGGTGACAGGGGGCGAAGGAGCTTTCTTT	CASSQVTGGEGAFF
TRBV2	NA	TRBJ1-1	NA	TGTGCCACCTCCCCCTTCACTGAAGCTTTCTTT	CATSPFTEAFF
TRBV2	TRBD2	TRBJ2-7	NA	TGTGCCAGCAGAGTCGGGGGGAGTTACGAGCAGTACTTC	CASRVGGSYEQYF
TRBV19	NA	TRBJ1-2	NA	TGTGCCAGTAGTATTCCCCACCTTAACAAACTCGACAGCTACCTCTACTATGGCTACACCTTC	CASSIPHLNKLDSYLYYGYTF
TRBV7-2	TRBD1	TRBJ2-2	once	TGTGCCAGCACTCCGGGACAGGGGGCGGTCGGGGAGCTGTTTTTT	CASTPGQGAVGELFF
TRBV6-5	NA	TRBJ1-1	NA	TGTGCCAGCAGTTCCCCCTTGAGGAACACTGAAGCTTTCTTT	CASSSPLRNTEAFF
TRBV27	TRBD2	TRBJ2-3	NA	TGTGCCAGCAGTTTACTTCATAGCGGGGCGCTCACAGATACGCAGTATTTT	CASSLLHSGALTDTQYF
TRBV5-4	TRBD2	TRBJ2-5	NA	TGTGCCAGCAGCCGACCCGGACTAGCGGGGAGGAGTCAAGAGACCCAGTACTTC	CASSRPGLAGRSQETQYF
TRBV9	TRBD1	TRBJ2-2	few	TGTGCCAGCAGCTACACCGATTCGCCGACAGGGCAGACCGGGGAGCTGTTTTTT	CASSYTDSPTGQTGELFF
TRBV19	NA	TRBJ1-4	once	TGTGCCAGTAGTCCCGGCGGTTACAGGGCCAATGAAAAACTGTTTTTT	CASSPGGYRANEKLFF
TRBV19	TRBD1	TRBJ2-7	NA	TGTGCCAGTGGCCGGGACAGCCACTCCTACGAGCAGTACTTC	CASGRDSHSYEQYF
TRBV28	TRBD2	TRBJ2-1	once	TGTGCCAGCAGTTTTTTGGCTAGCGGGCAGTTCTTC	CASSFLASGQFF
TRBV13	NA	TRBJ1-1	NA	TGTGCCAGCAAGAGGGGGAGAACTGAAGCTTTCTTT	CASKRGRTEAFF
TRBV6-1	NA	TRBJ1-6	NA	TGTGCCAGCAGTGAAAATTACGCTGTTGGTTCGTCTAAGAATTCACCCCTCCACTTT	CASSENYAVGSSKNSPLHF
TRBV19	NA	TRBJ1-4	NA	TGTGCCAGTAGTATAGGCAGGGGTATGGAAAAACTGTTTTTT	CASSIGRGMEKLFF
TRBV19	TRBD2	TRBJ2-1	NA	TGTGCCAGTAGTACGGGACTAGCGGACGTGATAGACAATGAGCAGTTCTTC	CASSTGLADVIDNEQFF
TRBV27	TRBD1	TRBJ1-2	NA	TGTGCCAGCAGTTTAGGGGGACAGGGGATCGGCTATGGCTACACCTTC	CASSLGGQGIGYGYTF
TRBV18	NA	TRBJ1-2	NA	TGTGCCAGCTCACCAGGGTCAGCGGGCAGCTATGGCTACACCTTC	CASSPGSAGSYGYTF
TRBV29-1	NA	TRBJ2-5	NA	TGCAGCGGGAAGGACAGTTTAGGGGAGACCCAGTACTTC	CSGKDSLGETQYF
TRBV5-4	TRBD1	TRBJ1-6	NA	TGTGCCAGCAGCTCGCGGACAGGGGTTAATAATTCACCCCTCCACTTT	CASSSRTGVNNSPLHF
TRBV20-1	NA	TRBJ1-2	NA	TGCAGTGCTAGTTTGGGGGGGAGCTATGGCTACACCTTC	CSASLGGSYGYTF
TRBV9	TRBD1	TRBJ1-5	NA	TGTGCCAGCAGCACAGGGACAGGGACCTTGCAGCCCCAGCATTTT	CASSTGTGTLQPQHF
TRBV27	NA	TRBJ1-6	NA	TGTGCCAGCGGGAGGGCGAGCATAACGTGGGATAATTCACCCCTCCACTTT	CASGRASITWDNSPLHF
TRBV5-1	NA	TRBJ2-3	NA	TGCGCCAGCAGCTTGGTGACAGGTCGGGGCACAGATACGCAGTATTTT	CASSLVTGRGTDTQYF
TRBV7-9	NA	TRBJ1-4	NA	TGTGCCAGCAGTTCAGGACAGACGCAAGCTAATGAAAAACTGTTTTTT	CASSSGQTQANEKLFF
TRBV5-6	NA	TRBJ1-2	NA	TGTGCCAGCCAGAGGGACTATGGCTACACCTTC	CASQRDYGYTF
TRBV9	NA	TRBJ1-2	NA	TGTGCCAGCAGCGTAGAATCGGGGGGCCACAATGGCTACACCTTC	CASSVESGGHNGYTF
TRBV24-1	NA	TRBJ1-5	NA	TGTGCCACCAAACTGAACCGCGCGGGCAGGACCAATCAGCCCCAGCATTTT	CATKLNRAGRTNQPQHF
TRBV4-2	TRBD2	TRBJ2-5	NA	TGTGCCAGCAGCCAACACCCCGGGAGACTAGCGGGGTCTGGGGAGACCCAGTACTTC	CASSQHPGRLAGSGETQYF
TRBV24-1	NA	TRBJ2-4	NA	TGTGCCACCAGTGATTTAGAGGGTGGTTGCGTCAAAAACATTCAGTACTTC	CATSDLEGGCVKNIQYF
TRBV29-1	TRBD1	TRBJ1-5	NA	TGCAGCGCCCTAGCAGGGGGTAATCAGCCCCAGCATTTT	CSALAGGNQPQHF
TRBV5-6	NA	TRBJ1-1	NA	TGTGCCAGCAGCTTGGGTACCTCAGCGGACACTGAAGCTTTCTTT	CASSLGTSADTEAFF
TRBV5-1	TRBD2	TRBJ2-5	NA	TGCGCCAGCACCCCCGGGGGGGGAAAAGAGACCCAGTACTTC	CASTPGGGKETQYF
TRBV5-1	NA	TRBJ1-1	NA	TGCGCCAGCAGCTTGGAGGGGCTCGGGAACACTGAAGCTTTCTTT	CASSLEGLGNTEAFF
TRBV29-1	TRBD1	TRBJ2-5	NA	TGCAGCGTTGCACCGGGACAGGTCAAAGAGACCCAGTACTTC	CSVAPGQVKETQYF
TRBV6-5	TRBD2	TRBJ2-7	NA	TGTGCCAGCAGGACGGCTAGCGGGGCTTCCTACGAGCAGTACTTC	CASRTASGASYEQYF
TRBV5-1	TRBD1	TRBJ1-3	once	TGCGCCAGCAGCAGGGGACAGGGGGAAAACACCATATATTTT	CASSRGQGENTIYF
TRBV11-2	NA	TRBJ1-5	NA	TGTGCCAGCAGCTTAGGGAGTTCTCTCAGCAATCAGCCCCAGCATTTT	CASSLGSSLSNQPQHF
TRBV7-9	NA	TRBJ1-2	once	TGTGCCAGCACCGACCCGGGGATTAACTATGGCTACACCTTC	CASTDPGINYGYTF
TRBV6-6	NA	TRBJ1-5	NA	TGTGCCAGCAGTTACGGGGGAGGGAGCAATCAGCCCCAGCATTTT	CASSYGGGSNQPQHF
TRBV10-2	TRBD2	TRBJ2-5	NA	TGCGCCAGCAGGGGGGGGAGGTTCCAAGAGACCCAGTACTTC	CASRGGRFQETQYF
TRBV6-6	TRBD2	TRBJ2-1	NA	TGTGCCAGCAGCCAAGCGGGGGGGCCCTACAATGAGCAGTTCTTC	CASSQAGGPYNEQFF
TRBV7-2	NA	TRBJ2-7	NA	TGTGCCAGCAGCAAAACGGGGTTGCAGTACTTC	CASSKTGLQYF
TRBV11-2	TRBD1	TRBJ1-2	NA	TGTGCCAGCAGCCCGACAGGGGGGTATGGCTACACCTTC	CASSPTGGYGYTF
TRBV19	NA	TRBJ2-2	NA	TGTGCCAGTAGTAACGGACAGAAAGTCAACACCGGGGAGCTGTTTTTT	CASSNGQKVNTGELFF
TRBV6-4	NA	TRBJ2-1	NA	TGTGCCAGCAGTGACGGCGGGGTGGAGGGGAATGAGCAGTTCTTC	CASSDGGVEGNEQFF
TRBV10-3	TRBD1	TRBJ2-5	once	TGTGCCATCAGTGAGTCGTTGGGGACAGGGGAGACCCAGTACTTC	CAISESLGTGETQYF
TRBV27	TRBD2	TRBJ2-5	NA	TGTGCCAGCAGTACCGGGACTAGCGGGGGCGCCGAGACCCAGTACTTC	CASSTGTSGGAETQYF
TRBV5-1	NA	TRBJ1-3	NA	TGCGCCAGCAGCGCCGTTTCGGGGAGCTCTGGAAACACCATATATTTT	CASSAVSGSSGNTIYF